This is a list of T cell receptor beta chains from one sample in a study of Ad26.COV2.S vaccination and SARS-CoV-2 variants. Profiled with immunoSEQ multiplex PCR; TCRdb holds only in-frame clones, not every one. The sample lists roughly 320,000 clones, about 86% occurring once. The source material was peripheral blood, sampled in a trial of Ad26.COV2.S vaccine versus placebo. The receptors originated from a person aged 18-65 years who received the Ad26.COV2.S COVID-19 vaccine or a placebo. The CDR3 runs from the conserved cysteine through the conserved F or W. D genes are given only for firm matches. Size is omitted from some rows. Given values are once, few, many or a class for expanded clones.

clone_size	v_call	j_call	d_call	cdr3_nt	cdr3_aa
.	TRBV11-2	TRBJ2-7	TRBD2	TGTGCCAGCAGCCCCACTAGCGGGGGGGCCGAGCAGTACTTC	CASSPTSGGAEQYF
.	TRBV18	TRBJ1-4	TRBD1	TGTGCCAGCTCACCGACAGGGGTAGTAGAAAAACTGTTTTTT	CASSPTGVVEKLFF
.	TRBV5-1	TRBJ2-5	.	TGCGCCAGCAGCTTGGGGGCCGGGGAGACCCAGTACTTC	CASSLGAGETQYF
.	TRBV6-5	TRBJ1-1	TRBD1	TGTGCCAGCAGGGCGGGACAGGGGAACACTGAAGCTTTCTTT	CASRAGQGNTEAFF
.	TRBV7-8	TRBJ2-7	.	TGTGCCAGCAGCTACGGACAAGCCTACGAGCAGTACTTC	CASSYGQAYEQYF
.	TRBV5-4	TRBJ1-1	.	TGTGCCAGCAGTCCCGGTGGGGGGATGAGGGACACTGAAGCTTTCTTT	CASSPGGGMRDTEAFF
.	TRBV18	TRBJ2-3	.	TGTGCCAGCTCACCATCGATAGGAGGGGGAACAGATACGCAGTATTTT	CASSPSIGGGTDTQYF
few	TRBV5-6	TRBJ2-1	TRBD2	TGTGCCAGCAGCTTGGCGGTTAGCGGGGGCCCTGACTACAATGAGCAGTTCTTC	CASSLAVSGGPDYNEQFF
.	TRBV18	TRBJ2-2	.	TGTGCCAGCTCACTCGGCAGCGGAGGCACCGGGGAGCTGTTTTTT	CASSLGSGGTGELFF
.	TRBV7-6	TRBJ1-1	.	TGTGCCAGCAGCTTCTCTCCGTCCATGAACACTGAAGCTTTCTTT	CASSFSPSMNTEAFF
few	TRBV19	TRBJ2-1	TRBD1	TGTGCCAGTAGTATCCTAGGGACAGGGGGCGGTTACAATGAGCAGTTCTTC	CASSILGTGGGYNEQFF
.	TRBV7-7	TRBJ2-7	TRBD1	TGTGCTAGCAGCTTAGCTGGGACAGGGGCGCACGAGCAGTACTTC	CASSLAGTGAHEQYF
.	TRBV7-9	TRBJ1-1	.	TGTGCCAGCAGCTTAGCTGGCGGGGGCACTGAAGCTTTCTTT	CASSLAGGGTEAFF
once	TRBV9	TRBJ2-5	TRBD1	TGTGCCAGCAGTTCAAGGACAGGGGAGACCCAGTACTTC	CASSSRTGETQYF
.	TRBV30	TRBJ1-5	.	TGTGCCTGGAGTGACGGAGGAAAAAAACAGCCCCAGCATTTT	CAWSDGGKKQPQHF
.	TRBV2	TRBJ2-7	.	TGTGCCAGCAGTGAAACCCGCCTCGGACCCTACGAGCAGTACTTC	CASSETRLGPYEQYF
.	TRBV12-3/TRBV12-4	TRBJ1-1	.	TGTGCCAGCAGTCCCCAGGGGAACACTGAAGCTTTCTTT	CASSPQGNTEAFF
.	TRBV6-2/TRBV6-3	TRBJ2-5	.	TGTGCCAGCAGTTACAGGGTTCGGCAAGAGACCCAGTACTTC	CASSYRVRQETQYF
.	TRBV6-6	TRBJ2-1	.	TGTGCCAGCAGTCACACATCTTTCGCACATCTGTACAATGAGCAGTTCTTC	CASSHTSFAHLYNEQFF
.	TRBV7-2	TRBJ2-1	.	TGTGCCAGCAGCCCTAGCACGCAGTACTACAATGAGCAGTTCTTC	CASSPSTQYYNEQFF
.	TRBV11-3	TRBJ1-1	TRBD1	TGTGCCCGGGGGGACAGGGGGCTTTACGGCACTGAAGCTTTCTTT	CARGDRGLYGTEAFF
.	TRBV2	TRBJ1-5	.	TGTGCCAGCAGACCCACAGTTAATCAGCCCCAGCATTTT	CASRPTVNQPQHF
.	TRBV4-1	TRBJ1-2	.	TGCGCCAGCAGACCGGACAATAACTATGGCTACACCTTC	CASRPDNNYGYTF
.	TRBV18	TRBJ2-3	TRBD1	TGTGCCAGCTCTCCCAACAGGGGCCCCACAGATACGCAGTATTTT	CASSPNRGPTDTQYF
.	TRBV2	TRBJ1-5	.	TGTGCCAGCAGTGAAGAGGATCAGCCCCAGCATTTT	CASSEEDQPQHF
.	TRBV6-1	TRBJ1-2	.	TGTGCCAGCAGTGAATACGAGGACTATGGCTACACCTTC	CASSEYEDYGYTF
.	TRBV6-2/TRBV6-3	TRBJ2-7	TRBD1	TGTGCCAGCAGTTACCCTCGGACAGGGGGCTACGAGCAGTACTTC	CASSYPRTGGYEQYF
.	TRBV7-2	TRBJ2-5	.	TGTGCCAGCACCCCGACAGGCTTCCAAGAGACCCAGTACTTC	CASTPTGFQETQYF
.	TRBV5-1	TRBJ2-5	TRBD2	TGCGCCAGCAGCCCACACCTAGCGGGGGTCAGGGAGACCCAGTACTTC	CASSPHLAGVRETQYF
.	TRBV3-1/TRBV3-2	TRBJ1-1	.	TGTGCCAGCAGCCAAGGTTTTTGGGACCCTGAAGCTTTCTTT	CASSQGFWDPEAFF
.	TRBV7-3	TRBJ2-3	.	TGTGCCAGCAGCTTGGTTTCTCAAGGAGGGGCGTTGTCAGATACGCAGTATTTT	CASSLVSQGGALSDTQYF
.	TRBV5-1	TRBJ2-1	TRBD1	TGCGCCAGCAGCTTGGACAGGGGGCTCTTCAATGAGCAGTTCTTC	CASSLDRGLFNEQFF
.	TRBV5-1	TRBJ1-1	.	TGCGCCAGCAGCTTGCAGGGCATGAACACTGAAGCTTTCTTT	CASSLQGMNTEAFF
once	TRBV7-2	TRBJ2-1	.	TGTGCCAGCAGCTTAGCCCCGGGTTCGGATGAGCAGTTCTTC	CASSLAPGSDEQFF
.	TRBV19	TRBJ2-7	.	TGTGCCAGTAGTACAACAGGGGCGGGGGCGAACGAGCAGTACTTC	CASSTTGAGANEQYF
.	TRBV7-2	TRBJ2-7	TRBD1	TGTGCCAGCAGACCAGACAGGGTCGCGTACGAGCAGTACTTC	CASRPDRVAYEQYF
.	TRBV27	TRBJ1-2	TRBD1	TGTGCCAGCACTCCCCGGGGACAGGGAGTCTGGGGCTACACCTTC	CASTPRGQGVWGYTF